A single sample is the source of the 29 T cell receptor beta chains below, sequenced in a study of blood T cell repertoires in COVID-19. TCRdb's copy holds only in-frame clones and misses some; the assay was immunoSEQ multiplex PCR. The sample includes about 340,000 clones, 80% to 90% of them seen just once. Sequenced: peripheral blood. These receptors were taken from a woman in her sixties with COVID-19, enrolled during active disease.

J is TRBJ2-7 and V is TRBV23-1; TRBD2 might be the D (5 bases). TRBV23-1 is identified as an open reading frame with a role that is uncertain. This CDR3 comprises 17 residues. V lost 2 bases and J lost 3, with 20 bases in between. The CDR3 is CASSQKSDSSRGYEQYF. The CDR3 coding sequence is TGCGCCAGCAGTCAAAAATCGGACTCCTCGAGAGGCTACGAGCAGTACTTC.

The V call is TRBV2, the J call TRBJ1-1; D not certain. Trimming removed 6 bases from V and 1 base from J, with 18 bases in between. The CDR3 is 16 residues long. Per the germline V gene, CDR1 is SNHLY and CDR2 is FYNNEI. The CDR3 reads CASRDLVLAGNTEAFF. CDR3 DNA: TGTGCCAGCAGGGATTTAGTTCTTGCGGGGAACACTGAAGCTTTCTTT.

V usage is TRBV10-1 and J usage is TRBJ2-1; unclear D gene. The germline gives CDR1 WNHNN, CDR2 SYGVQD (reference sequence). The CDR3 loop spans 18 amino acids. Trimming took 0 bases from V and 1 from J, leaving 16 bases between them. As DNA, the CDR3 is TGCGCCAGCAGTGAGTCTTGGGTCGGTAGGAGATCCTACAATGAGCAGTTCTTC. This translates into CASSESWVGRRSYNEQFF.

The rearrangement links TRBV15 to TRBJ1-1; 7 nucleotides match TRBD1. The CDR3 consists of 14 residues. Losses at the gene ends were 7 bases for V and 1 base for J; bases not matched to a gene: 6. Looked up from germline, CDR1 is LNHNV and CDR2 is YYDKDF (reference sequence). The CDR3 sequence: CATNVDRRNTEAFF. The CDR3 bases are TGTGCCACCAACGTGGACAGGAGGAACACTGAAGCTTTCTTT. The full variable domain, its missing parts supplied by reference TRBV15 and TRBJ1-1, is DAMVIQNPRYQVTQFGKPVTLSCSQTLNHNVMYWYQQKSSQAPKLLFHYYDKDFNNEADTPDNFQSRRPNTSFCFLDIRSPGLGDTAMYLCATNVDRRNTEAFFGQGTRLTVV.

The sample holds one count of this clone. This chain joins TRBV5-1 and TRBJ1-1; 8 positions agree with TRBD1. Germline assignment: CDR1 SGHRS and CDR2 YFSETQ. This CDR3 is built from 13 residues. V was clipped by 4 bases and J by 5 bases; unmatched bases: 4. DNA of the CDR3: TGCGCCAGCAGCACCCGACAGGGGACTGAAGCTTTCTTT. Amino acids: CASSTRQGTEAFF.

The chain has TRBV9 and TRBJ2-3; 9 bases agree with TRBD2. V gave up 4 bases and J gave up 2 bases; unmatched junction bases: 5. This CDR3 is built from 15 residues. Germline V gene sequence: CDR1 SGDLS, CDR2 YYNGEE. CDR3 protein: CASSPTSGFTDTQYF. CDR3 DNA sequence: TGTGCCAGCAGCCCGACTAGCGGATTCACAGATACGCAGTATTTT.

The rearrangement links TRBV19 to TRBJ1-1; 9 nucleotides align to TRBD1. V trimming: 11 bases; J trimming: 1 base; junction bases outside the gene matches: 14. The CDR3 is 16 amino acids. The germline V gene encodes CDR1 LNHDA and CDR2 SQIVND (reference sequence). CDR3 nucleotides: TGTGCCTCCTCTCCCGGGACAGGGCGCCAGAACACTGAAGCTTTCTTT. The encoded protein is CASSPGTGRQNTEAFF.

This clone was seen a few times. The rearrangement links TRBV19 to TRBJ1-6, with D possibly being TRBD1 (6 bases). This CDR3 has 15 amino acids. Germline-derived CDR1 and CDR2 are LNHDA and SQIVND (reference sequence). Trimming pared 6 bases from V and 10 bases from J, leaving 19 bases between. CDR3 sequence reads: CASSKQGGENSPLHF. CDR3 DNA sequence: TGTGCCAGTAGCAAACAAGGGGGAGAGAACTCACCCCTCCACTTT.

J is TRBJ1-4 and V is TRBV6-5; 9 nucleotides line up with TRBD1. The CDR3 covers 15 residues. Trimming at V came to 5 bases and at J to 8 bases, leaving 9 bases not matched to a gene. Germline CDR1 and CDR2: MNHEY and SVGAGI. CDR3 sequence: CASSMGQGGREKLFF. In DNA form, the CDR3 reads TGTGCCAGCAGTATGGGACAGGGAGGTAGAGAAAAACTGTTTTTT.

V is TRBV6-5 and J is TRBJ2-7; 13 nucleotides match TRBD2. This CDR3 has 14 residues. V dropped 10 bases and J dropped 3; count of bases not matched to a gene: 6. Germline CDR1 MNHEY, CDR2 SVGAGI. The CDR3 loop reads CATKRTSGGYEQYF. CDR3 DNA: TGTGCCACCAAGAGGACTAGCGGGGGCTACGAGCAGTACTTC.

The V and J genes are TRBV7-9 and TRBJ2-7, with a tentative D call TRBD1 (5 bases). Trimming cost V 4 bases and J 3 bases, with 7 bases left between them. The CDR3 contains 12 residues. The germline V gene has CDR1 SEHNR and CDR2 FQNEAQ (reference sequence). CDR3 in amino acids: CASSSDIYEQYF. As DNA, the CDR3 is TGTGCCAGCAGCTCGGACATCTACGAGCAGTACTTC.

The gene calls are TRBV11-2 and TRBJ2-2; no firm D call. CDR3 size: 12 residues. V lost 3 bases, J lost 5 bases, and 4 bases lay in between. The germline CDR1 and CDR2 sequences are SGHAT and FQNNGV. Here the CDR3 reads CASSFRTGELFF. CDR3 nucleotides: TGTGCCAGCAGCTTCCGGACCGGGGAGCTGTTTTTT.

This chain uses TRBV7-2 with TRBJ1-1; 12 positions agree with TRBD1. The V and J ends lost 5 bases and 3 bases, in that order; junction bases with no gene match: 4. The CDR3 has 15 residues. In germline, CDR1 is SGHTA, CDR2 FQGNSA. The CDR3 nucleotides read TGTGCCAGCAGCGAGGGACAGGGGGCCTACACTGAAGCTTTCTTT. Protein: CASSEGQGAYTEAFF.

This clone was detected only once. The chain has TRBV5-4 and TRBJ1-6, with D unclear. Germline V lookup: CDR1 SGHNT, CDR2 YYREEE (reference sequence). The V gene lost 3 bases and the J gene lost 4 bases, with 2 bases spanning the gap. This CDR3 region has 12 residues. The CDR3 bases are TGTGCCAGCAGCTCGTATAATTCACCCCTCCACTTT. As protein: CASSSYNSPLHF. Based on the CDR3 plus reference TRBV5-4 and TRBJ1-6, the full variable domain is ETGVTQSPTHLIKTRGQQVTLRCSSQSGHNTVSWYQQALGQGPQFIFQYYREEENGRGNFPPRFSGLQFPNYSSELNVNALELDDSALYLCASSSYNSPLHFGNGTRLTVT.

The chain joins TRBV5-4 to TRBJ2-3, with TRBD2 identical over 11 bases. J lost 4 bases, V lost 0 bases, and 1 base had no gene match. Germline V CDR1 and CDR2: SGHNT, YYREEE (reference sequence). CDR3 size: 15 residues. The CDR3 DNA follows: TGTGCCAGCAGCTTGGTAGCGGGGGGGCCAGATACGCAGTATTTT. Amino acid sequence: CASSLVAGGPDTQYF.

The rearrangement links TRBV29-1 to TRBJ2-5; no clear D gene. Germline V gives CDR1 SQVTM, CDR2 ANQGSEA. The CDR3 has 13 amino acids. V lost 6 bases and J lost 4, with 15 bases in between. The DNA of the CDR3 is TGCAGCGTCGCCCTTGTAGCATTAGAGACCCAGTACTTC. It encodes CSVALVALETQYF.

This clone has a count of ten or more. This rearrangement joins TRBV2 to TRBJ2-2; tentatively, D is TRBD2 (5 bases). The CDR3 length is 15 residues. The V gene lost 6 bases and the J gene lost 1 base, with 12 bases spanning the gap. In germline, CDR1 is SNHLY, CDR2 FYNNEI. The CDR3 here is CASSADYLNTGELFF. In DNA, the CDR3 is TGTGCCAGCAGCGCCGACTATCTGAACACCGGGGAGCTGTTTTTT. Full variable domain (missing parts from reference TRBV2 and TRBJ2-2): EPEVTQTPSHQVTQMGQEVILRCVPISNHLYFYWYRQILGQKVEFLVSFYNNEISEKSEIFDDQFSVERPDGSNFTLKIRSTKLEDSAMYFCASSADYLNTGELFFGEGSRLTVL.

The chain uses TRBV19 and TRBJ1-2, with D possibly TRBD1 on 5 matching bases. The ends were cut back, 5 bases at V and 0 bases at J, with 10 bases in the middle. Germline CDR1 and CDR2: LNHDA and SQIVND (reference sequence). There are 14 residues in the CDR3. CDR3 nucleotides: TGTGCCAGTAGTTTGACAGTAGCTAACTATGGCTACACCTTC. Protein: CASSLTVANYGYTF. The full variable domain, in which reference TRBV19 and TRBJ1-2 provide the parts outside the CDR3, is DGGITQSPKYLFRKEGQNVTLSCEQNLNHDAMYWYRQDPGQGLRLIYYSQIVNDFQKGDIAEGYSVSREKKESFPLTVTSAQKNPTAFYLCASSLTVANYGYTFGSGTRLTVV.

V usage is TRBV11-3 and J usage is TRBJ2-1; D ambiguous. Trimming took 4 bases from V and 7 from J, leaving 8 bases between them. CDR1 and CDR2 from the germline V gene are SGHNT and YENEEA. The CDR3 spans 12 residues. CDR3 bases: TGTGCCAGCAGCTCTAATTGGAATGAGCAGTTCTTC. It codes for CASSSNWNEQFF.

The gene calls are TRBV18 and TRBJ2-3, with 8 bases fitting TRBD2. V lost 2 bases and J lost 6; bases outside the gene matches: 7. The germline CDR1 and CDR2 sequences are KGHSH and LQKENI. The CDR3 spans 15 residues. CDR3: CASSPTSGVTDTQYF. CDR3 nucleotide sequence: TGTGCCAGCTCACCAACTAGCGGAGTAACTGATACGCAGTATTTT.

The rearrangement links TRBV30 to TRBJ1-3; D not certain. The CDR3 extends over 14 amino acids. The V end was cut by 3 bases, the J end by 3 bases, with 12 bases between. CDR1 and CDR2 from the germline V gene are GTSNPN and SVGIG (reference sequence). CDR3 loop: CAWSRAKLGNTIYF. The CDR3 nucleotides read TGTGCCTGGAGCCGTGCCAAACTTGGAAACACCATATATTTT. Full variable domain (outside the CDR3, taken from reference TRBV30 and TRBJ1-3): SQTIHQWPATLVQPVGSPLSLECTVEGTSNPNLYWYRQAAGRGLQLLFYSVGIGQISSEVPQNLSASRPQDRQFILSSKKLLLSDSGFYLCAWSRAKLGNTIYFGEGSWLTVV.

The V and J genes are TRBV14 and TRBJ1-3; 9 bases line up with TRBD1. The CDR3 loop spans 17 amino acids. The junction had 4 bases not matched to a gene; V was cut back by 1 base and J by 0 bases. Germline V gene data show CDR1 as SGHDN and CDR2 as FVKESK. The CDR3 loop is CASSQVGTGFSGNTIYF. CDR3 coding DNA: TGTGCCAGCAGCCAAGTTGGGACAGGGTTCTCTGGAAACACCATATATTTT.

V gene TRBV11-3 combines with J gene TRBJ2-1; 10 bases are shared with TRBD2. V shed 7 bases and J 4 bases; nucleotides not matched to a gene: 4. The CDR3 runs 14 residues. Germline V gene data show CDR1 as SGHNT and CDR2 as YENEEA. The CDR3 sequence is CASTGTSAYNEQFF. The CDR3 region has the DNA TGTGCCAGCACCGGGACTAGCGCATACAATGAGCAGTTCTTC.

This clone was detected only once. The chain is built from TRBV7-2 and TRBJ2-1; D is possibly TRBD2 (7 bases). CDR3 length: 15 amino acids. The germline CDR1 and CDR2 sequences are SGHTA and FQGNSA. Trimming left V 2 bases short and J 4 bases short, with 12 bases between. The CDR3 DNA sequence: TGTGCCAGCAGCTTACGGGGGGCACCTTACAATGAGCAGTTCTTC. Translating gives CASSLRGAPYNEQFF.

This clone was counted only a few times. This chain joins TRBV7-8 and TRBJ1-6, with TRBD1 identical over 10 bases. This CDR3 comprises 14 residues. Germline CDR1 and CDR2: SGHVS and FQNEAQ. J lost 8 bases, V lost 7 bases, and 5 bases had no gene match. CDR3: CASIPGTGDSPLHF. CDR3 nucleotide sequence: TGTGCCAGCATCCCGGGGACAGGGGATTCACCCCTCCACTTT.

The chain employs TRBV15 and TRBJ1-5; a weak D match, TRBD1 (5 bases). CDR1 is LNHNV, CDR2 YYDKDF, per germline (reference sequence). The CDR3 has 14 residues. V was cut by 2 bases and J by 11 bases, with 16 bases left in between. The DNA for the CDR3 is TGTGCCACCAGCAGACGTACAGGATATGCGGCCCAGCATTTT. Encoded protein: CATSRRTGYAAQHF.

With respect to this clone: The sample carries other DNA sequences with the same CDR3. The chain joins TRBV5-1 to TRBJ1-1, with unresolved D. Trimming pared 1 base from V and 3 bases from J, leaving 7 bases between. CDR3 length: 13 amino acids. Germline loops: CDR1 SGHRS, CDR2 YFSETQ. The CDR3 coding sequence is TGCGCCAGCAGCTTGAAATTAGACACTGAAGCTTTCTTT. Residues: CASSLKLDTEAFF.

To note about this clone: Other DNA sequences in the same sample also yield this CDR3. This chain connects TRBV5-4 to TRBJ1-1; 9 nucleotides align to TRBD1. The CDR3 is made up of 15 amino acids. From germline, CDR1 is SGHNT and CDR2 YYREEE (reference sequence). J gave up 1 base and V 3 bases, and 4 bases lay outside the gene matches. CDR3 amino acids: CASSSPGQGNTEAFF. The CDR3 bases are TGTGCCAGCAGCTCGCCGGGACAGGGGAACACTGAAGCTTTCTTT.

The chain combines TRBV9 with TRBJ2-3; TRBD1 agrees at 7 bases. Germline V gene lookup returns CDR1 SGDLS and CDR2 YYNGEE. J lost 3 bases, V lost 4 bases, and 8 bases had no gene match. The CDR3 covers 15 residues. The DNA of the CDR3 is TGTGCCAGCAGCCAGCAGGGGGTCCGGACAGATACGCAGTATTTT. Its protein is CASSQQGVRTDTQYF.